One and the same sample provided the 15 T cell receptor beta chains below, sequenced in a study of cytomegalovirus exposure and HLA in healthy donors. With 60 Vbeta and 13 Jbeta primers, the PCR was carried out. Libraries were prepared by immunoSEQ multiplex PCR; TCRdb keeps only in-frame clonotypes and omits some of them. The sample records 150,000 to 200,000 clones, 68% being singletons. The sequencing sample was made of PBMCs. All receptors derive from a man aged 45 to 65 in good health and CMV-seronegative.

In its sample, this clone was seen a few times. This chain joins TRBV2 and TRBJ2-3; 10 bases are shared with TRBD1. The V and J ends lost 1 base and 5 bases, in that order; junction bases with no gene match: 6. The germline V gene has CDR1 SNHLY and CDR2 FYNNEI. The CDR3 runs to 16 residues. CDR3 loop: CASSEDGQGEVDTQYF. The CDR3 coding sequence is TGTGCCAGCAGTGAAGACGGACAGGGGGAAGTAGATACGCAGTATTTT. Combining the CDR3 with reference TRBV2 and TRBJ2-3 gives the whole variable domain EPEVTQTPSHQVTQMGQEVILRCVPISNHLYFYWYRQILGQKVEFLVSFYNNEISEKSEIFDDQFSVERPDGSNFTLKIRSTKLEDSAMYFCASSEDGQGEVDTQYFGPGTRLTVL.

The chain combines TRBV6-5 with TRBJ2-7; TRBD1 matches 11 bases. V dropped 7 bases and J dropped 5; count of bases not matched to a gene: 7. The V gene's germline CDR1 is MNHEY and CDR2 SVGAGI. This CDR3 spans 14 amino acids. CDR3 bases: TGTGCCAGCACCACCGGACAGGGGGCGGACGAGCAGTACTTC. Translating gives CASTTGQGADEQYF.

The rearrangement joins TRBV19 to TRBJ2-1, with a tentative D call TRBD1 (5 bases). The CDR3 contains 16 residues. Germline CDR1 reads LNHDA; CDR2 reads SQIVND (reference sequence). Trimming shortened V by 2 bases and J by 5 bases, and 16 bases separated the two germline ends. CDR3 amino acids: CASSIIQGSPNNEQFF. The CDR3 DNA is TGTGCCAGTAGTATAATCCAGGGCAGCCCCAACAATGAGCAGTTCTTC. Drawing the rest from reference TRBV19 and TRBJ2-1, the complete variable domain is DGGITQSPKYLFRKEGQNVTLSCEQNLNHDAMYWYRQDPGQGLRLIYYSQIVNDFQKGDIAEGYSVSREKKESFPLTVTSAQKNPTAFYLCASSIIQGSPNNEQFFGPGTRLTVL.

The chain uses TRBV27 and TRBJ2-1, with unresolved D. The CDR3 loop spans 14 amino acids. V was clipped by 1 base and J by 5 bases, with 9 bases between them. Germline CDR1 is MNHEY and CDR2 is SMNVEV (reference sequence). The CDR3 here is CASSLWAPNNEQFF. The DNA of the CDR3 is TGTGCCAGCAGTTTATGGGCCCCGAACAATGAGCAGTTCTTC.

The chain employs TRBV27 and TRBJ2-2; 12 bases line up with TRBD2. Trimming took 5 bases from V and 0 from J; bases not matched to a gene: 4. The CDR3 totals 17 residues. Germline lookup yields CDR1 MNHEY and CDR2 SMNVEV (reference sequence). The CDR3 nucleotides read TGTGCCAGCAGTCTTCGACTAGCGGGGGCGAACACCGGGGAGCTGTTTTTT. Translation gives CASSLRLAGANTGELFF.

The gene calls are TRBV28 and TRBJ1-6; weak D call: TRBD1 (6 bases). The CDR3 consists of 14 residues. V lost 1 base to trimming and J lost 5 bases, with 6 bases between them. Germline CDR1 MDHEN, CDR2 SYDVKM. For the CDR3, the DNA is TGTGCCAGCAGTTTATACAGGGATAATTCACCCCTCCACTTT. Protein product: CASSLYRDNSPLHF.

The chain is built from TRBV5-1 and TRBJ2-2, with TRBD1 identical over 10 bases. The CDR3 has 17 residues. Germline-derived CDR1 and CDR2 are SGHRS and YFSETQ. Trimming at V came to 3 bases and at J to 6 bases, leaving 11 bases not matched to a gene. The CDR3 DNA reads as TGCGCCAGCAGCTCCACGGGACAGGGGAGCGCGGCCGGGGAGCTGTTTTTT. Its translation: CASSSTGQGSAAGELFF.

The CDR3 here is CASSSERGRREGAEAFF. In DNA, the CDR3 is TGTGCCAGCAGCTCGGAGAGGGGCCGCAGGGAGGGGGCTGAAGCTTTCTTT. V usage is TRBV7-2 and J usage is TRBJ1-1; tentatively, D is TRBD1 (6 bases). Trimming left V 4 bases short and J 6 bases short, with 24 bases between. Germline V CDR1 and CDR2: SGHTA, FQGNSA. CDR3 length: 17 residues. The full variable domain, rest sourced from reference TRBV7-2 and TRBJ1-1, is GAGVSQSPSNKVTEKGKDVELRCDPISGHTALYWYRQSLGQGLEFLIYFQGNSAPDKSGLPSDRFSAERTGGSVSTLTIQRTQQEDSAVYLCASSSERGRREGAEAFFGQGTRLTVV.

Worth noting for this clone: The sample has other DNA sequences that encode this CDR3 too. The V call is TRBV5-1, the J call TRBJ1-3; D uncertain. The germline V and J ends were trimmed by 0 bases and 4 bases, with 8 bases remaining between them. CDR1 is SGHRS, CDR2 YFSETQ, per germline. CDR3 length: 14 residues. This CDR3 reads CASSLGGAGNTIYF. The CDR3 DNA reads TGCGCCAGCAGCTTGGGGGGAGCGGGAAACACCATATATTTT.

This chain joins TRBV6-1 and TRBJ1-2; TRBD1 matches at 7 bases. This CDR3 is 13 amino acids long. V lost 3 bases, J lost 6 bases, and 4 bases stayed unmatched. CDR1 and CDR2 (germline): MNHNS, SASEGT. The CDR3 nucleotides read TGTGCCAGCAGTGACGCAGGGGGAAATGGCTACACCTTC. It is translated as CASSDAGGNGYTF.

This chain uses TRBV6-4 with TRBJ1-2; D perhaps matches TRBD1 (6 bases). The CDR3 is made up of 14 amino acids. V lost 6 bases, J lost 2 bases, and 13 bases lay in between. Germline assignment: CDR1 MRHNA and CDR2 SNTAGT. The CDR3 nucleotides read TGTGCCAGCAGCCAGGACAGAACCAACTATGGCTACACCTTC. Translation gives CASSQDRTNYGYTF.

This chain joins TRBV10-1 and TRBJ1-4, with D perhaps TRBD1 (5 bases). Germline CDR1 reads WNHNN; CDR2 reads SYGVQD (reference sequence). Deletions cut 0 bases from V and 3 bases from J, with 11 bases between. This CDR3 comprises 16 residues. CDR3 coding DNA: TGCGCCAGCAGTGAGTCAAAAGGGGTGGCTAATGAAAAACTGTTTTTT. Translation: CASSESKGVANEKLFF.

In its sample, this clone was seen once. The chain links TRBV4-1 to TRBJ1-6; D is undetermined. V was trimmed by 6 bases and J by 7 bases, leaving 13 bases between them. The length of the CDR3 is 14 residues. Germline V CDR1 and CDR2: MGHRA, YSYEKL. CDR3 nucleotide sequence: TGCGCCAGCAGGCTCGAGGGATACAATTCACCCCTCCACTTT. It translates to CASRLEGYNSPLHF.

The V gene is TRBV28, the J gene TRBJ1-3, with D tentatively TRBD1 (6 bases). V gave up 1 base and J gave up 10 bases, with 23 bases separating them. Germline-derived CDR1 and CDR2 are MDHEN and SYDVKM. The CDR3 has 17 amino acids. The CDR3 reads CASSLYSTGSYSGTIYF. In DNA, the CDR3 is TGTGCCAGCAGTTTATACTCTACAGGGTCCTATTCGGGGACCATATATTTT.

The chain recombines TRBV12-5 with TRBJ1-5; D possibly corresponds to TRBD1 (6 bases). CDR1 is LGHNT, CDR2 FRNRAP, per germline. The CDR3 is made up of 20 amino acids. Trimming cost V 0 bases and J 0 bases, with 21 bases left between them. CDR3 coding DNA: TGTGCTAGTGGTTTGGTACAAAGGTGGGTCGGACAGAGTAGCAATCAGCCCCAGCATTTT. Residues: CASGLVQRWVGQSSNQPQHF.